These T cell receptor beta chains were read from a single sample in a study of T-cell reconstitution after alpha-beta-depleted transplantation in children. MiXCR was run by TCRdb on the PCR reads, yielding one entry per CDR3 protein. This table holds some 290,000 distinct CDR3 sequences, approximately 23% found once. The material sequenced was PBMCs, mostly from graft donor cells, taken 180 days after TCRalphabeta/CD19-depleted stem cell transplant. The source is a male patient between 5 and 17 years old who had a stem cell transplant for acute lymphoblastic leukemia, so the T cells may come from the graft donor. Both conserved end residues are part of each CDR3.

>TRBJ2-1|TRBV2|14
CASIWHSTDNEQFF
>TRBJ2-1|TRBV5-1|16
CASSFGERESGNEQFF
>TRBJ1-1|TRBV11-2|12
CASSPGPAEAFF
>TRBJ2-5|TRBV5-6|13
CASSFISPATQYF
>TRBJ2-5|TRBV27|16
CASSFRRSGGLETQYF
>TRBJ2-7|TRBV5-1|13
CASSRDLAYEQYF
>TRBJ2-7|TRBV10-1|15
CASSESSGRPYEQYF
>TRBJ2-1|TRBV29-1|16
CSVEDTEPRLYNEQFF
>TRBJ2-7|TRBV7-6|14
CASSGTRMGYEQYF
>TRBJ2-5|TRBV29-1|12
CSVAQGWETQYF
>TRBJ2-7|TRBV12-5|14
CASGSSGRNYEQYF
>TRBJ2-7|TRBV6-1|13
CASAAGTSYEQYF
>TRBJ2-1|TRBV12-3/TRBV12-4|15
CASSTWTGSYNEQFF
>TRBJ2-7|TRBV12-3/TRBV12-4|16
CASSLRGSGTGYEQYF
>TRBJ1-1|TRBV9|15
CASSHPKTTASEAFF
>TRBJ2-1|TRBV9|15
CASSRTSGSSNEQFF
>TRBJ2-2|TRBV7-8|15
CASSRRTAYTGELFF
>TRBJ2-7|TRBV9|16
CASSAHGLAGTYEQYF
>TRBJ2-3|TRBV7-3|12
CASSLGQGAPYF
>TRBJ2-7|TRBV25-1|14
CASREDRGPYEQYF
>TRBJ1-2|TRBV5-1|14
CASRESMTVPGYTF
>TRBJ2-7|TRBV10-3|14
CAISPGRSSYEQYF
>TRBJ2-3|TRBV5-1|16
CASSPRTGRGTDTQYF
>TRBJ2-5|TRBV29-1|14
CSVLGRGHEETQYF
>TRBJ1-5|TRBV18|15
CASSFRQGGNQPQHF
>TRBJ2-1|TRBV2|14
CASKGHVGYNEQFF
>TRBJ1-2|TRBV10-3|15
CAISGPPTLNYGYTF
>TRBJ2-2|TRBV20-1|17
CSARVASGRSGTGELFF
>TRBJ2-1|TRBV12-3/TRBV12-4|15
CASSSNGLPVDEQFF
>TRBJ1-6|TRBV6-5|11
CASKGNSPLHF
>TRBJ2-7|TRBV5-1|14
CASYLQDGSYEQYF
>TRBJ2-2|TRBV24-1|18
CATSDFYEDGRASGELFF
>TRBJ2-7|TRBV12-3/TRBV12-4|12
CASSWSSYEQYF
>TRBJ2-7|TRBV4-1|15
CASSPGPGLVYEQYF
>TRBJ2-2|TRBV6-5|14
CASSYIRAVGELFF
>TRBJ2-1|TRBV5-1|14
CASSFLTTHNEQFF